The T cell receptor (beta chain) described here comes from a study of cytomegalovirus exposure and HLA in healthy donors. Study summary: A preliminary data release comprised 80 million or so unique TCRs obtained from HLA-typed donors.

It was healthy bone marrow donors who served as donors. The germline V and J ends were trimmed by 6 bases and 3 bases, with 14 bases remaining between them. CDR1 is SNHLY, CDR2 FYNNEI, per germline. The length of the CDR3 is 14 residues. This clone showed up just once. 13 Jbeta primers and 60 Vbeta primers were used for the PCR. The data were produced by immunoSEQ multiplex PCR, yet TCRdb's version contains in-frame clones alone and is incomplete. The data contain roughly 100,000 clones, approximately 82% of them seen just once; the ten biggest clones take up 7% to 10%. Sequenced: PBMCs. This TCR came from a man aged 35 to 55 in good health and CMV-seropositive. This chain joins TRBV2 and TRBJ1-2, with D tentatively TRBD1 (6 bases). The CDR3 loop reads CASSRARQDYGYTF. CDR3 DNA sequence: TGTGCCAGCAGCCGGGCTAGACAGGACTATGGCTACACCTTC.